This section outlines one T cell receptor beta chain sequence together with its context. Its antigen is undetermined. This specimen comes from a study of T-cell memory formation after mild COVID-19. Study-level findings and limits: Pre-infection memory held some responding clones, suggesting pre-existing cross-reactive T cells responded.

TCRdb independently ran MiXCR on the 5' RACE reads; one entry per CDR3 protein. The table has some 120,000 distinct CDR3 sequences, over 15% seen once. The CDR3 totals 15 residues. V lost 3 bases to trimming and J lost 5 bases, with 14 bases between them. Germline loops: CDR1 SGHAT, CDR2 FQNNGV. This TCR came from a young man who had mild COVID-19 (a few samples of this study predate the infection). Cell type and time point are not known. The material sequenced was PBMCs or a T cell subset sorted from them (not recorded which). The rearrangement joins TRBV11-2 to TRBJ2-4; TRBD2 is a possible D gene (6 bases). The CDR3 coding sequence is TGTGCCAGCAGCTTCCCCCGGGGAGGCGAAAACATTCAGTACTTC. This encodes CASSFPRGGENIQYF.